This T cell receptor (beta chain) was profiled in a study of blood T cells in healthy people across ages. A second PCR of about 7 to 11 cycles used a sample-barcoded 5' primer and a J-beta primer mix. TCRdb reprocessed the 5' RACE reads with MiXCR, giving one entry per CDR3 protein. Of about 800,000 distinct CDR3 sequences listed, approximately 25% are singletons. V lost 7 bases and J 4 bases, leaving 14 bases between the germline ends. The CDR3 has 14 residues. These same data were also listed under a study on T cells of mothers and their children.

The receptor comes from a boy aged 10-17 years in good health. Sequencing was done on a sample of blood. The V and J genes are TRBV12-3 or TRBV12-4 and TRBJ2-1, with unresolved D. The CDR3 region has the DNA TGTGCCAGCAACGGCCAGGAGTATTACAATGAGCAGTTCTTC. Its protein is CASNGQEYYNEQFF.